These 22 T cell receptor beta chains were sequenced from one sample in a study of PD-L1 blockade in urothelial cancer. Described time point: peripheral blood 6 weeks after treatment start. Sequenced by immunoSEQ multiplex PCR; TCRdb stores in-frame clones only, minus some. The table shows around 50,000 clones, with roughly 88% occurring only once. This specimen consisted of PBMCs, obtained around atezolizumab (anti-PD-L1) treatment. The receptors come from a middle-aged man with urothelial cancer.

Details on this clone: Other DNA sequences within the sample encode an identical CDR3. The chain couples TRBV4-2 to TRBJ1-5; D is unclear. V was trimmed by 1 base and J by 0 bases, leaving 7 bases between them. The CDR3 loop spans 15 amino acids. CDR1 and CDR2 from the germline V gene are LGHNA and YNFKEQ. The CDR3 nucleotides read TGTGCCAGCAGCCAAGGAGGCGGTAGCAATCAGCCCCAGCATTTT. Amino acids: CASSQGGGSNQPQHF.

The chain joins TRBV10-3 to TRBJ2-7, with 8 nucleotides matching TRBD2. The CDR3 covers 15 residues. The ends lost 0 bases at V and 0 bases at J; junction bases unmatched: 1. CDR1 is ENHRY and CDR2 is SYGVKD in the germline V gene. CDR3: CAISESSGSSYEQYF. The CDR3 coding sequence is TGTGCCATCAGTGAGTCGAGCGGGAGCTCCTACGAGCAGTACTTC.

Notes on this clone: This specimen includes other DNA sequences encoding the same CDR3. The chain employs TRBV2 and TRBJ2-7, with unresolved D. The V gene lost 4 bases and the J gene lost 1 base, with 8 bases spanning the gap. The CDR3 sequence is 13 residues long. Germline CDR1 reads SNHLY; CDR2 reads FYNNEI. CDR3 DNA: TGTGCCAGCAGTGGACTGTTATCCTACGAGCAGTACTTC. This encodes CASSGLLSYEQYF. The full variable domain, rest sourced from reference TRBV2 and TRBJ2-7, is EPEVTQTPSHQVTQMGQEVILRCVPISNHLYFYWYRQILGQKVEFLVSFYNNEISEKSEIFDDQFSVERPDGSNFTLKIRSTKLEDSAMYFCASSGLLSYEQYFGPGTRLTVT.

CDR3 DNA: TGTGCCATCATGGTCCAGGGATCAGGTGGAAACACCATATATTTT. This encodes CAIMVQGSGGNTIYF. This sequence joins TRBV10-3 and TRBJ1-3, with D perhaps matching TRBD1 (5 bases). The germline V gene encodes CDR1 ENHRY and CDR2 SYGVKD. This CDR3 contains 15 residues. The V gene lost 7 bases and the J gene lost 3 bases, with 16 bases spanning the gap.

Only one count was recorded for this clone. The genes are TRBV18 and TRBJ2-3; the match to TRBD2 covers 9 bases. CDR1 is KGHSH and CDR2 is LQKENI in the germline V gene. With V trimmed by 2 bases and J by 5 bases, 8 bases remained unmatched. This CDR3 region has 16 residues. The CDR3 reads CASSPIASGVRDTQYF. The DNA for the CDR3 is TGTGCCAGCTCACCAATTGCTAGCGGGGTGAGAGATACGCAGTATTTT.

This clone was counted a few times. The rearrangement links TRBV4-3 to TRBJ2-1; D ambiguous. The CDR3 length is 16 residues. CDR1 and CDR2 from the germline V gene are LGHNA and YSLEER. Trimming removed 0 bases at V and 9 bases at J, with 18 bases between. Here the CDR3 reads CASSQDPQSGMGEQFF. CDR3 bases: TGCGCCAGCAGCCAAGATCCACAGTCCGGCATGGGTGAGCAGTTCTTC.

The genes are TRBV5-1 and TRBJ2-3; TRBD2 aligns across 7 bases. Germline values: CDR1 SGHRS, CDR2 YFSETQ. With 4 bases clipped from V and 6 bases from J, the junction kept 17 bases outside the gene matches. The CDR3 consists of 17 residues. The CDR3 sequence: CASSRWTRQNSGDTQYF. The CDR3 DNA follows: TGCGCCAGCAGCCGATGGACTAGGCAGAATTCGGGGGATACGCAGTATTTT.

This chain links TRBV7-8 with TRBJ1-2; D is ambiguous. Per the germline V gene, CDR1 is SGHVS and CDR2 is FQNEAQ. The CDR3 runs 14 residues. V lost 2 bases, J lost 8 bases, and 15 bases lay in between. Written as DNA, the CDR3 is TGTGCCAGCAGCTTATCTCGGGGATTAGGGGGCTACACCTTC. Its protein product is CASSLSRGLGGYTF.

The CDR3 loop is CASSSGGAYEQYF. CDR3 coding DNA: TGTGCCAGTTCAAGCGGGGGGGCTTACGAGCAGTACTTC. The chain has TRBV19 and TRBJ2-7; 10 nucleotides agree with TRBD2. V shed 8 bases, J shed 4 bases, and the junction held 5 bases outside the gene matches. This CDR3 spans 13 amino acids. CDR1 LNHDA and CDR2 SQIVND come from the germline V gene (reference sequence).

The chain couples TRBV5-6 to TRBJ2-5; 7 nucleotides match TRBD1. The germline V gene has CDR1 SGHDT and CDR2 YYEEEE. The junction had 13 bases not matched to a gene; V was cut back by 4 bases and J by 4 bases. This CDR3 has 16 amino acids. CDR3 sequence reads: CASSTRTGIRGETQYF. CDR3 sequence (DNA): TGTGCCAGCAGCACCAGGACAGGTATCCGGGGAGAGACCCAGTACTTC.

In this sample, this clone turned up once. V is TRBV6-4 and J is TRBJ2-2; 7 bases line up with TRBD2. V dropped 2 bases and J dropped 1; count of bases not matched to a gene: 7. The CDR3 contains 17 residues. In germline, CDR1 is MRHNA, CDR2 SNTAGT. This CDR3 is CASSDRSSSGNTGELFF. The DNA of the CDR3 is TGTGCCAGCAGTGACCGATCATCTAGCGGGAACACCGGGGAGCTGTTTTTT.

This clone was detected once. The CDR3 DNA reads TGCGCCAGCAGCTTGGCCAGGGGGGGACAGGGACTTTCAAGTTTTGGGCAGTTCTTC. As protein: CASSLARGGQGLSSFGQFF. The rearrangement uses TRBV5-1 and TRBJ2-1; TRBD1 aligns across 9 bases. CDR3 length equals 19 residues. Germline values: CDR1 SGHRS, CDR2 YFSETQ. V dropped 0 bases and J dropped 12; count of bases not matched to a gene: 22.

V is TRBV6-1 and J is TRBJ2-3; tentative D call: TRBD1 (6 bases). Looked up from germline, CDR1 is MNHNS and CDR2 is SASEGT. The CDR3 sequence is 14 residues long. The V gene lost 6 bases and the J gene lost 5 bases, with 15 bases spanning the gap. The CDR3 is CASRNTNREDTQYF. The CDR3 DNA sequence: TGTGCCAGCAGGAACACGAACAGGGAAGATACGCAGTATTTT.

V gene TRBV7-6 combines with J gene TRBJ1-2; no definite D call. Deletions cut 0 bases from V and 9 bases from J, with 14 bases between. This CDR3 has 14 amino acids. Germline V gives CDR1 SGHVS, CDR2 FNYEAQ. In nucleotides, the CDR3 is TGTGCCAGCAGCTTAGCTGACGGGTGGTCGAGCTACACCTTC. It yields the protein CASSLADGWSSYTF.

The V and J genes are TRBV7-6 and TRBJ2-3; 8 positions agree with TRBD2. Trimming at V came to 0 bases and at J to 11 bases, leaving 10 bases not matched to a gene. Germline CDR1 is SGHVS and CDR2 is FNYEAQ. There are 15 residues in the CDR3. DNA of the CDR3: TGTGCCAGCAGCTTAGCCCAATCGGGAGGGGGATTGCAGTATTTT. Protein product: CASSLAQSGGGLQYF.

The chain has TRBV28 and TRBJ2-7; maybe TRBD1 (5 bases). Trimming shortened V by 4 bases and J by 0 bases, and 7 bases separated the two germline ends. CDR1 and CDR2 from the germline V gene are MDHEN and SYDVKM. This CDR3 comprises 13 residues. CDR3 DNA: TGTGCCAGCAGTTGGACAAACTCCTACGAGCAGTACTTC. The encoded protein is CASSWTNSYEQYF.

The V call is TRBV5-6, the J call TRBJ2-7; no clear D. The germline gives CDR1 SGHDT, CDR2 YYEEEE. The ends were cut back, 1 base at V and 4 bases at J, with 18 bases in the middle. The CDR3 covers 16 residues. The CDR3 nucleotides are TGTGCCAGCAGCTTGTACAGCTCCTCGGCTACTTACGAGCAGTACTTC. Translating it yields CASSLYSSSATYEQYF.

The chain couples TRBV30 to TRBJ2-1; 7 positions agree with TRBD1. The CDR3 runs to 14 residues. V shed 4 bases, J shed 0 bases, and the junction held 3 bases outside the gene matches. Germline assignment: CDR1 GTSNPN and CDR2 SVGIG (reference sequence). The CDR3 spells CAWTGQVSYNEQFF. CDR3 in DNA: TGTGCCTGGACAGGACAGGTCTCCTACAATGAGCAGTTCTTC.

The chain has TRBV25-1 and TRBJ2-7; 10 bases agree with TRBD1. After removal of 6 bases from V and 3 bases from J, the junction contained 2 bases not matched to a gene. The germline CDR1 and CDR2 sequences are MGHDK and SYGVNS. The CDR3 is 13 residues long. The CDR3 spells CASRRDRGYEQYF. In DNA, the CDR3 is TGTGCCAGCAGACGGGACAGGGGCTACGAGCAGTACTTC.

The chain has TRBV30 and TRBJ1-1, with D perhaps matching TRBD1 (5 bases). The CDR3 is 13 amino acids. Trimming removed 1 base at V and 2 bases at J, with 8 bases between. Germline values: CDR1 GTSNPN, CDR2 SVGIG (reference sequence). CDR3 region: CAWSGQHNTEAFF. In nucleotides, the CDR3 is TGTGCCTGGAGTGGACAGCATAACACTGAAGCTTTCTTT.

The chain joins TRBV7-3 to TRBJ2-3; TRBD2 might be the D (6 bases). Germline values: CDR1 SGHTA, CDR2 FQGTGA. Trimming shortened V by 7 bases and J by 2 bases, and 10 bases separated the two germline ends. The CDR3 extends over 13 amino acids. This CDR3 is CASTRGDTDTQYF. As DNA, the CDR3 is TGTGCCAGCACGCGCGGGGACACAGATACGCAGTATTTT.

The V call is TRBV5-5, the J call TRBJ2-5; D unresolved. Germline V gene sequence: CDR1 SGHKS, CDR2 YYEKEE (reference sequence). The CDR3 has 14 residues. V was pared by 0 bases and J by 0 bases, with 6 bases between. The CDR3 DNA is TGTGCCAGCAGCTTGGCGGTTCACCAAGAGACCCAGTACTTC. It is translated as CASSLAVHQETQYF.